One T cell receptor beta chain is described in this entry. Its antigen remains unknown. These data belong to a study of lymphopenia after photon versus proton radiotherapy. Clones were read by immunoSEQ multiplex PCR, and TCRdb kept only the in-frame ones, dropping some. This repertoire shows just over 30,000 clones, 94% found once; its top ten account for under 0.8%. This CDR3 spans 11 amino acids. Germline V gene sequence: CDR1 LNHDA, CDR2 SQIVND (reference sequence). Between the trimmed V and J ends, which lost 5 bases and 5 bases, there was a span of 6 bases. General study points: Post-nadir TCR diversity decline inversely tracked overall survival among those who died. Authors raise, but do not show, better survival with proton therapy. Proton therapy kept repertoires fairly stable, unlike photons, which gained effector/memory cells. After lymphocyte nadir, photon-treated repertoires showed oligoclonal expansion, especially CD8+ Temra.

V usage is TRBV19 and J usage is TRBJ2-5; D is undetermined. The sequencing used peripheral blood, collected from a patient treated with photon-based radiotherapy. The clonotype comes from a woman in her forties or fifties with cholangiocarcinoma. The CDR3, as DNA: TGTGCCAGTAGTTCCTACGAGACCCAGTACTTC. Protein product: CASSSYETQYF.